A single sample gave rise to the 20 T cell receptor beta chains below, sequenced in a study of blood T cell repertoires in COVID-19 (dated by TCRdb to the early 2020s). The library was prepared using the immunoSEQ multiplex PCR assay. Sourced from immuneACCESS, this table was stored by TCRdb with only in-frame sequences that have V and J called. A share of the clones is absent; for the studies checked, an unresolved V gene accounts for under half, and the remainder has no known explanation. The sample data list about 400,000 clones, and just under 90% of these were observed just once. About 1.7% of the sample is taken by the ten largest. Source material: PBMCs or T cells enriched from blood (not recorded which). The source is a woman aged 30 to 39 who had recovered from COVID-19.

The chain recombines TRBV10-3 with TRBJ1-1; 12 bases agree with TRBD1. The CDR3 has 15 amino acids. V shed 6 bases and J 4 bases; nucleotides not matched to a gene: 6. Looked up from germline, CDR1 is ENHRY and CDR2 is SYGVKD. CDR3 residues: CAIRATGQGATEAFF. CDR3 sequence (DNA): TGTGCCATCAGAGCTACGGGACAGGGGGCCACTGAAGCTTTCTTT.

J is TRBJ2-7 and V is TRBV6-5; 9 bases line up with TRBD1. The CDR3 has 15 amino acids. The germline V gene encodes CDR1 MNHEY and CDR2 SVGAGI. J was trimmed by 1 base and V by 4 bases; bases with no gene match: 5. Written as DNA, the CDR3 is TGTGCCAGCAGTTTGACAGGGGGACCGTCCTACGAGCAGTACTTC. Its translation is CASSLTGGPSYEQYF.

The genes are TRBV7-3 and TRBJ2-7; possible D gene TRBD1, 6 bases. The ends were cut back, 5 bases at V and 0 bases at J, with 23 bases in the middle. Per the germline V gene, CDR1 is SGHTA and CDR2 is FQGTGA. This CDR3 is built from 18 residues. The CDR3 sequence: CASSPKASSDSYSYEQYF. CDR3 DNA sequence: TGTGCCAGCAGCCCAAAAGCTAGCTCGGACAGTTACTCCTACGAGCAGTACTTC.

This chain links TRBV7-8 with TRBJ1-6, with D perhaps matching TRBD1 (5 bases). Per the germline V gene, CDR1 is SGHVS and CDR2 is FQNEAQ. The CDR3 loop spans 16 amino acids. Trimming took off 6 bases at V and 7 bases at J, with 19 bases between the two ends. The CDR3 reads CASSYAPRRGNSPLHF. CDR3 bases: TGTGCCAGCAGTTATGCACCACGCCGGGGGAATTCACCCCTCCACTTT.

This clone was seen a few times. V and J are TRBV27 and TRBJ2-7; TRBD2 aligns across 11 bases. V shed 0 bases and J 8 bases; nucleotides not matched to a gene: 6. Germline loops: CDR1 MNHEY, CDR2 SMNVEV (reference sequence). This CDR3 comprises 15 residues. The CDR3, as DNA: TGTGCCAGCAGTTTATCCACTAGCGGGGGTACTCAGCAGTACTTC. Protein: CASSLSTSGGTQQYF.

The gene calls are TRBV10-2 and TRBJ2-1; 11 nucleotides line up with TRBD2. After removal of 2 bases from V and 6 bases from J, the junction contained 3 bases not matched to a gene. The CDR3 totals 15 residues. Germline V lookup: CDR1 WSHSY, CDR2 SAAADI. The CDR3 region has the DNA TGCGCCAGCAGTGAGCGGCTAGCGGGGGGCAATGAGCAGTTCTTC. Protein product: CASSERLAGGNEQFF.

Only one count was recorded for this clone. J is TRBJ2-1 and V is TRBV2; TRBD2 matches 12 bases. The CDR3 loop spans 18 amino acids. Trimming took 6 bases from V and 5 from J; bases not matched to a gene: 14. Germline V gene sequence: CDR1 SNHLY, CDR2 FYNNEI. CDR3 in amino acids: CASSGPGLAGQLNNEQFF. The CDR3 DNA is TGTGCCAGCAGCGGGCCGGGACTAGCGGGCCAATTAAACAATGAGCAGTTCTTC.

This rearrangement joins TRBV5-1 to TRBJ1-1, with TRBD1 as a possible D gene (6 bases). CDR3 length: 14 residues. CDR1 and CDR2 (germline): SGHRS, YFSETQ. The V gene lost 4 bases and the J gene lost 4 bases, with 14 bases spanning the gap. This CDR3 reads CASSTYRVGTEAFF. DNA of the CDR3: TGCGCCAGCAGCACCTACAGGGTAGGCACTGAAGCTTTCTTT. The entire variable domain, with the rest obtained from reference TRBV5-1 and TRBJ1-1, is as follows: KAGVTQTPRYLIKTRGQQVTLSCSPISGHRSVSWYQQTPGQGLQFLFEYFSETQRNKGNFPGRFSGRQFSNSRSEMNVSTLELGDSALYLCASSTYRVGTEAFFGQGTRLTVV.

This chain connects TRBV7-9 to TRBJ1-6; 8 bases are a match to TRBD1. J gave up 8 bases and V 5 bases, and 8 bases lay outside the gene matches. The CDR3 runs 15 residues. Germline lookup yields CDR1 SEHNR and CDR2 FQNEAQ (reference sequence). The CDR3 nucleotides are TGTGCCAGCAGCCAAAGGGCAGGGGGCGATTCACCCCTCCACTTT. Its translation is CASSQRAGGDSPLHF.

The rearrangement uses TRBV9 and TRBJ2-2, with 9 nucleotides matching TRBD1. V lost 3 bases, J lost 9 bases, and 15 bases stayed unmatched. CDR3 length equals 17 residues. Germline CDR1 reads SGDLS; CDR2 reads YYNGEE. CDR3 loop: CASSADNRGPPLRELFF. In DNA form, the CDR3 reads TGTGCCAGCAGCGCAGACAACAGGGGGCCACCGTTAAGGGAGCTGTTTTTT.

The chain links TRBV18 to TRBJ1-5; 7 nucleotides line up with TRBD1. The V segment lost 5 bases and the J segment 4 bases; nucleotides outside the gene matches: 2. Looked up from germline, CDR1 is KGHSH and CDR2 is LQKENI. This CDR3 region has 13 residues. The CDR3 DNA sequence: TGTGCCAGCTCAGCAGGGGGAAATCAGCCCCAGCATTTT. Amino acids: CASSAGGNQPQHF.

The DNA for the CDR3 is TGTGCCAGCAGTGAATGGACAGAAGAGACCCAGTACTTC. Translated: CASSEWTEETQYF. This chain connects TRBV25-1 to TRBJ2-5; D is possibly TRBD1 (6 bases). The CDR3 covers 13 residues. The germline V and J ends were trimmed by 1 base and 3 bases, with 6 bases remaining between them. Germline CDR1 reads MGHDK; CDR2 reads SYGVNS. Together with reference TRBV25-1 and TRBJ2-5, the CDR3 gives the full variable domain: EADIYQTPRYLVIGTGKKITLECSQTMGHDKMYWYQQDPGMELHLIHYSYGVNSTEKGDLSSESTVSRIRTEHFPLTLESARPSHTSQYLCASSEWTEETQYFGPGTRLLVL.

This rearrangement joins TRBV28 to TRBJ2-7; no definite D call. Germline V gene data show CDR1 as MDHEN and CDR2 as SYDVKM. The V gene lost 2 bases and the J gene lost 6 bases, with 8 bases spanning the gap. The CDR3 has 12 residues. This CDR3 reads CASSLATSEQYF. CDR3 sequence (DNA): TGTGCCAGCAGTTTAGCCACTTCCGAGCAGTACTTC.

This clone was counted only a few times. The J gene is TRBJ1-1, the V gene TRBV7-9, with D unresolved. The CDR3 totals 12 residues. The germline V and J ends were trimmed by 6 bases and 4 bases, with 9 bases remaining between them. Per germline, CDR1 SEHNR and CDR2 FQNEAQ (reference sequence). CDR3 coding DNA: TGTGCCAGCAGTCTCCGGGTCACTGAAGCTTTCTTT. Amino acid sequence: CASSLRVTEAFF.

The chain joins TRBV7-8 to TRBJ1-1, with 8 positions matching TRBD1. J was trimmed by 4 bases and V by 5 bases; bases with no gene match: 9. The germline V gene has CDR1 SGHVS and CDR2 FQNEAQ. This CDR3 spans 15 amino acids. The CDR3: CASSPPTGEGTEAFF. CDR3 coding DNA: TGTGCCAGCAGCCCACCGACAGGGGAGGGCACTGAAGCTTTCTTT.

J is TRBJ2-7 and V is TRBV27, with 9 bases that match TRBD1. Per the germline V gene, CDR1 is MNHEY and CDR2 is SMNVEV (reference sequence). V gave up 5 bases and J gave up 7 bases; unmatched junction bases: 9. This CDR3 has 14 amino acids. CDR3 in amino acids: CASSARDRVGEQYF. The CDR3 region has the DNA TGTGCCAGCAGTGCCCGGGACAGGGTGGGGGAGCAGTACTTC.

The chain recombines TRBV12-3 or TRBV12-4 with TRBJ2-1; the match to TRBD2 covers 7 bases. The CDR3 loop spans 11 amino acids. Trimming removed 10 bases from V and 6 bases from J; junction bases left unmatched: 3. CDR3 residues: CATGRPNEQFF. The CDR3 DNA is TGTGCCACCGGGAGGCCCAATGAGCAGTTCTTC.

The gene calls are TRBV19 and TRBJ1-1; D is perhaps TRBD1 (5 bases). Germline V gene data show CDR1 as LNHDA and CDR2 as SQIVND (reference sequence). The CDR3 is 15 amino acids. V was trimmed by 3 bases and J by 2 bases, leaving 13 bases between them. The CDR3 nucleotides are TGTGCCAGTAGTATCGTCGCGGGGCTTAACACTGAAGCTTTCTTT. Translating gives CASSIVAGLNTEAFF.

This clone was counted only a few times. The DNA for the CDR3 is TGTGCCAGCAGCCTCGGACAGGGGCGTGAAGGTGAAAAACTGTTTTTT. Its translation is CASSLGQGREGEKLFF. V and J are TRBV7-9 and TRBJ1-4; 9 bases align to TRBD1. With 5 bases clipped from V and 7 bases from J, the junction kept 11 bases outside the gene matches. The germline CDR1 and CDR2 sequences are SEHNR and FQNEAQ (reference sequence). This CDR3 spans 16 amino acids.

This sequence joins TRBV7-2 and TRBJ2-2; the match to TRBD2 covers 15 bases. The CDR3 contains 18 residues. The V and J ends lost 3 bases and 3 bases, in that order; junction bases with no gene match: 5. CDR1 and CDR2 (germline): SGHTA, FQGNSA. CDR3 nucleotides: TGTGCCAGCAGCTTCGGACTAGCGGGAGGGCAGGACACCGGGGAGCTGTTTTTT. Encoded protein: CASSFGLAGGQDTGELFF.